What follows are 14 T cell receptor beta chains derived from one specimen sequenced in a study of technical replicates of blood from several donors. Only in-frame clones appear in the TCRdb table, and some are missing; sequencing was by immunoSEQ multiplex PCR. The table has about 64,000 clones, 65% to 90% seen once. The sequencing sample was made of PBMCs. These receptors originate from a human donor in good health. Some clones in this sample may be carry-over from other donors' samples.

The V call is TRBV30, the J call TRBJ2-1, with 13 bases lining up with TRBD2. Germline lookup yields CDR1 GTSNPN and CDR2 SVGIG (reference sequence). Trimming cost V 4 bases and J 9 bases; bases outside gene matches: 3. This CDR3 has 13 residues. CDR3 DNA: TGTGCCTGGAAGGGACTAGCGGGATCTGAGCAGTTCTTC. Protein: CAWKGLAGSEQFF.

CDR3 in DNA: TGCAGCGTTGACACAACAGGGGTGAGAGGCTACACCTTC. It encodes CSVDTTGVRGYTF. The chain couples TRBV29-1 to TRBJ1-2, with 7 bases that match TRBD1. This CDR3 has 13 residues. The junction had 9 bases not matched to a gene; V was cut back by 3 bases and J by 8 bases. CDR1 and CDR2 (germline): SQVTM, ANQGSEA.

V usage is TRBV7-8 and J usage is TRBJ1-4; D is possibly TRBD1 (5 bases). V lost 1 base and J lost 8, with 20 bases in between. The length of the CDR3 is 17 residues. CDR1 is SGHVS, CDR2 FQNEAQ, per germline. CDR3 sequence (DNA): TGTGCCAGCAGCTTAGAGAGTGGGAGGGGACCGGGCGAAAAACTGTTTTTT. Protein product: CASSLESGRGPGEKLFF.

This chain uses TRBV19 with TRBJ2-7; 7 bases line up with TRBD1. CDR1 is LNHDA and CDR2 is SQIVND in the germline V gene (reference sequence). The CDR3 runs 14 residues. With V trimmed by 5 bases and J by 2 bases, 6 bases remained unmatched. Here the CDR3 reads CASSADRWAYEQYF. The CDR3 DNA is TGTGCCAGTAGTGCGGACAGGTGGGCCTACGAGCAGTACTTC.

V usage is TRBV7-3 and J usage is TRBJ1-2; 9 bases match TRBD1. The J segment lost 4 bases and the V segment lost 4 bases, leaving 4 bases of the junction unmatched. Per germline, CDR1 SGHTA and CDR2 FQGTGA. The CDR3 is made up of 14 amino acids. CDR3 coding DNA: TGTGCCAGCAGCTCCGGGACAGGGCCCTATGGCTACACCTTC. This gives the protein CASSSGTGPYGYTF. The full variable domain, its missing parts supplied by reference TRBV7-3 and TRBJ1-2, is GAGVSQTPSNKVTEKGKYVELRCDPISGHTALYWYRQSLGQGPEFLIYFQGTGAADDSGLPNDRFFAVRPEGSVSTLKIQRTERGDSAVYLCASSSGTGPYGYTFGSGTRLTVV.

This clone was seen once. The V and J genes are TRBV29-1 and TRBJ1-5; D uncertain. V was clipped by 7 bases and J by 7 bases, with 14 bases between them. The length of the CDR3 is 12 residues. Germline values: CDR1 SQVTM, CDR2 ANQGSEA. This chain's CDR3 is CSAAASGQPQHF. The CDR3 DNA sequence: TGCAGCGCCGCTGCCTCGGGACAGCCCCAGCATTTT. The full variable domain, rest sourced from reference TRBV29-1 and TRBJ1-5, is SAVISQKPSRDICQRGTSLTIQCQVDSQVTMMFWYRQQPGQSLTLIATANQGSEATYESGFVIDKFPISRPNLTFSTLTVSNMSPEDSSIYLCSAAASGQPQHFGDGTRLSIL.

The chain employs TRBV6-6 and TRBJ2-3; weak D call: TRBD2 (6 bases). This CDR3 contains 15 residues. The V end was cut by 2 bases, the J end by 5 bases, with 14 bases between. The germline gives CDR1 MNHNY, CDR2 SVGAGI (reference sequence). The CDR3 reads CASSYPPSARDTQYF. In nucleotides, the CDR3 is TGTGCCAGCAGTTACCCCCCTAGCGCCCGAGATACGCAGTATTTT.

The chain recombines TRBV6-4 with TRBJ2-1; 11 bases map to TRBD2. CDR1 and CDR2 (germline): MRHNA, SNTAGT. The CDR3 runs to 15 residues. V trimming: 3 bases; J trimming: 5 bases; junction bases outside the gene matches: 3. CDR3 coding DNA: TGTGCCAGCAGTGAGTTAGCGGGGGGGAACAATGAGCAGTTCTTC. Amino acids: CASSELAGGNNEQFF.

This chain joins TRBV29-1 and TRBJ1-4; TRBD1 might be the D (6 bases). CDR3 size: 13 residues. Trimming stripped 6 bases from V and 1 base from J, with 9 bases between. Germline V gives CDR1 SQVTM, CDR2 ANQGSEA. CDR3 residues: CSVVQGTNEKLFF. The CDR3 DNA is TGCAGCGTCGTACAGGGAACTAATGAAAAACTGTTTTTT.

The chain links TRBV5-4 to TRBJ2-7; 8 nucleotides agree with TRBD1. CDR3 length equals 15 residues. Germline loops: CDR1 SGHNT, CDR2 YYREEE (reference sequence). Germline trimming cut 2 bases from V and 3 bases from J; bases unmatched to any gene: 7. CDR3 loop: CASSFWSGGHYEQYF. In nucleotides, the CDR3 is TGTGCCAGCAGCTTCTGGTCAGGGGGCCACTACGAGCAGTACTTC.

The rearrangement uses TRBV6-1 and TRBJ1-2, with 7 bases matching TRBD1. The CDR3 covers 14 residues. Trimming removed 6 bases from V and 6 bases from J; junction bases left unmatched: 10. Germline V CDR1 and CDR2: MNHNS, SASEGT. As DNA, the CDR3 is TGTGCCAGCAGCGAAAGGGGACAGACAAATGGCTACACCTTC. Encoded protein: CASSERGQTNGYTF.

This sequence joins TRBV9 and TRBJ2-3, with 9 bases fitting TRBD2. The germline gives CDR1 SGDLS, CDR2 YYNGEE. The CDR3 covers 17 residues. The trim removed 0 bases at V and 5 bases at J, leaving 10 bases unmatched. This chain's CDR3 is CASSVEGSSGRVDTQYF. The DNA of the CDR3 is TGTGCCAGCAGCGTAGAAGGAAGTAGCGGGAGAGTAGATACGCAGTATTTT.

This rearrangement joins TRBV5-1 to TRBJ2-2; D ambiguous. Germline assignment: CDR1 SGHRS and CDR2 YFSETQ. The length of the CDR3 is 12 residues. V was cut by 3 bases and J by 7 bases, with 7 bases left in between. CDR3 bases: TGCGCCAGCAGCTCCCCCCGCGGGGAGCTGTTTTTT. It is translated as CASSSPRGELFF.

In DNA form, the CDR3 reads TGCGCCAGCAGCCAAGATAGACAGGGGGCGCGTACTGAAGCTTTCTTT. It encodes CASSQDRQGARTEAFF. This sequence joins TRBV4-3 and TRBJ1-1; TRBD1 matches at 10 bases. The CDR3 extends over 16 amino acids. CDR1 LGHNA and CDR2 YSLEER come from the germline V gene. V shed 0 bases and J 5 bases; nucleotides not matched to a gene: 6.